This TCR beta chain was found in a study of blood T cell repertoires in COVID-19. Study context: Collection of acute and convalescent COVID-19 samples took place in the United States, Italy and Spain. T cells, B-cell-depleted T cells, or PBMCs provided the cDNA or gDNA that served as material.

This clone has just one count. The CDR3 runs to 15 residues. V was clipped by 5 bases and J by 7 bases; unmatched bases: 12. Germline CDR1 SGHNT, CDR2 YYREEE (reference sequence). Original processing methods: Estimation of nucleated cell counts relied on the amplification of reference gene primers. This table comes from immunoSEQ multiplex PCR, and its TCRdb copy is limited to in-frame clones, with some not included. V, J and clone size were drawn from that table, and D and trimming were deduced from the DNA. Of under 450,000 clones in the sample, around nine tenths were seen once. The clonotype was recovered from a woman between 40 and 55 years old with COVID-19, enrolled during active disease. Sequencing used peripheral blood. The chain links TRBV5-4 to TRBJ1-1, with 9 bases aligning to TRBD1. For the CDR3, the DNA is TGTGCCAGCAGGAAAAAACAGGGGGCAAGACTTGAAGCTTTCTTT. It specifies CASRKKQGARLEAFF.